One sample yielded the 25 T cell receptor beta chains listed below, sequenced in a study of cytomegalovirus exposure and HLA in healthy donors. The PCR employed 60 Vbeta primers together with 13 Jbeta primers. Measured with immunoSEQ multiplex PCR; TCRdb has only the in-frame clones, and not every one. The sample records 130,000 or so clones, approximately 10% being singletons. The specimen was PBMCs. The source of these receptors is a woman aged 40-49 years in good health and CMV-seropositive.

This clone occurred many times. The chain uses TRBV6-6 and TRBJ2-2, with D possibly matching TRBD2 (7 bases). The CDR3 extends over 12 amino acids. Germline V gene data show CDR1 as MNHNY and CDR2 as SVGAGI (reference sequence). V gave up 8 bases and J gave up 6 bases, with 10 bases separating them. In nucleotides, the CDR3 is TGTGCCAGCCGGGGGGCGGCCGGGGAGCTGTTTTTT. Encoded protein: CASRGAAGELFF.

This clone was counted between two and nine times. The rearrangement uses TRBV27 and TRBJ2-5; 11 bases fit TRBD1. Per the germline V gene, CDR1 is MNHEY and CDR2 is SMNVEV (reference sequence). V gave up 9 bases and J gave up 5 bases; unmatched junction bases: 17. The CDR3 has 17 residues. This chain's CDR3 is CASSLMPGQGDAETQYF. CDR3 DNA: TGTGCCAGTAGTCTCATGCCGGGACAGGGGGACGCGGAGACCCAGTACTTC.

This chain joins TRBV7-3 and TRBJ1-1, with no clear D. There are 13 residues in the CDR3. Germline CDR1 SGHTA, CDR2 FQGTGA. V shed 3 bases and J shed 3 bases, with 8 bases lying between them. CDR3 sequence reads: CASSFDTYTEAFF. In DNA form, the CDR3 reads TGTGCCAGCAGCTTCGACACTTACACTGAAGCTTTCTTT.

Details on this clone: At one end the junction does not follow the germline gene, possibly because of a read error. Different DNA sequences within this sample yield the same CDR3. This chain uses TRBV27 with TRBJ1-6; 7 bases line up with TRBD1. Germline CDR1 and CDR2: MNHEY and SMNVEV (reference sequence). The length of the CDR3 is 14 residues. The CDR3, as DNA: TGTGCCAGCAGTTGGGACAGCCCTAATTCACCCCTCCACTTC. Its protein is CASSWDSPNSPLHF.

This chain uses TRBV4-2 with TRBJ2-1; 16 positions match TRBD2. CDR1 is LGHNA, CDR2 YNFKEQ, per germline. V shed 4 bases and J 7 bases; nucleotides not matched to a gene: 4. The CDR3 spans 16 residues. CDR3 DNA sequence: TGTGCCAGCAGCCTGGGACTAGCGGGGGGGCAAAATGAGCAGTTCTTC. Its translation is CASSLGLAGGQNEQFF.

This clone was observed a handful of times. The rearrangement joins TRBV11-3 to TRBJ1-1; D uncertain. CDR3 length equals 13 residues. V lost 3 bases to trimming and J lost 1 base, with 6 bases between them. CDR1 and CDR2 (germline): SGHNT, YENEEA. The CDR3: CASSLEGNTEAFF. CDR3 DNA sequence: TGTGCCAGCAGCTTGGAGGGGAACACTGAAGCTTTCTTT.

In its sample, this clone was seen many times. V and J are TRBV5-1 and TRBJ1-1; unclear D gene. The V gene lost 0 bases and the J gene lost 0 bases, with 3 bases spanning the gap. The V gene's germline CDR1 is SGHRS and CDR2 YFSETQ. The CDR3 totals 13 residues. CDR3 sequence: CASSLALNTEAFF. Here the CDR3 DNA reads TGCGCCAGCAGCTTGGCCTTGAACACTGAAGCTTTCTTT.

This clone was seen more than once but under ten times. This sequence joins TRBV6-5 and TRBJ1-1, with 10 bases aligning to TRBD1. The CDR3 has 16 amino acids. Germline V gives CDR1 MNHEY, CDR2 SVGAGI. Losses at the gene ends were 0 bases for V and 5 bases for J; bases not matched to a gene: 6. CDR3 in amino acids: CASSYSIGTGETEAFF. Here the CDR3 DNA reads TGTGCCAGCAGTTACTCGATTGGGACAGGGGAAACTGAAGCTTTCTTT.

This clone was observed a few times. The chain links TRBV7-2 to TRBJ2-3; 8 nucleotides line up with TRBD1. CDR1 is SGHTA and CDR2 is FQGNSA in the germline V gene. Losses at the gene ends were 3 bases for V and 5 bases for J; bases not matched to a gene: 4. The CDR3 has 14 amino acids. CDR3 DNA sequence: TGTGCCAGCAGCTTTGTCACAGGGGGAGATACGCAGTATTTT. Protein sequence: CASSFVTGGDTQYF.

V is TRBV6-5 and J is TRBJ1-5; 10 nucleotides agree with TRBD1. Germline V CDR1 and CDR2: MNHEY, SVGAGI. The junction had 1 base not matched to a gene; V was cut back by 2 bases and J by 6 bases. The CDR3 spans 14 residues. CDR3 sequence (DNA): TGTGCCAGCAGTTACGGACAGGGGGGTCAGCCCCAGCATTTT. It translates to CASSYGQGGQPQHF.

This clone was observed a few times. The J gene is TRBJ1-3, the V gene TRBV27, with 9 bases matching TRBD1. The V segment lost 5 bases and the J segment 5 bases; nucleotides outside the gene matches: 4. The CDR3 extends over 14 amino acids. Germline CDR1 MNHEY, CDR2 SMNVEV (reference sequence). CDR3 loop: CASSLGQGRNTIYF. The CDR3 DNA is TGTGCCAGCAGTCTCGGACAGGGGCGAAACACCATATATTTT.

This chain joins TRBV6-5 and TRBJ1-5; D remains ambiguous. Germline CDR1 MNHEY, CDR2 SVGAGI. Deletions cut 4 bases from V and 0 bases from J, with 13 bases between. The CDR3 has 16 residues. CDR3 nucleotide sequence: TGTGCCAGCAGTTCCGAGCCGGGTTATAGCAATCAGCCCCAGCATTTT. Protein sequence: CASSSEPGYSNQPQHF.

The rearrangement uses TRBV6-5 and TRBJ1-1, with no clear D. This CDR3 is built from 12 residues. Per the germline V gene, CDR1 is MNHEY and CDR2 is SVGAGI. Trimming left V 8 bases short and J 2 bases short, with 9 bases between. CDR3 residues: CASSRGNTEAFF. CDR3 coding DNA: TGTGCCAGCTCGCGGGGAAACACTGAAGCTTTCTTT.

In its sample, this clone was seen a few times. The gene calls are TRBV5-6 and TRBJ1-1, with a weak D call TRBD1 (6 bases). The ends were cut back, 5 bases at V and 8 bases at J, with 22 bases in the middle. The CDR3 totals 15 residues. In germline, CDR1 is SGHDT, CDR2 YYEEEE. The CDR3 sequence: CASRLGRTGGAEAFF. The CDR3, as DNA: TGTGCCAGCAGATTAGGACGGACCGGGGGGGCGGAAGCTTTCTTT.

This chain connects TRBV4-3 to TRBJ2-2; D uncertain. The CDR3 is made up of 13 amino acids. The germline gives CDR1 LGHNA, CDR2 YSLEER. The ends were cut back, 2 bases at V and 5 bases at J, with 6 bases in the middle. The CDR3 reads CASSQFRTGELFF. CDR3 coding DNA: TGCGCCAGCAGCCAATTCAGGACCGGGGAGCTGTTTTTT.

The chain links TRBV11-3 to TRBJ2-2; tentatively, D is TRBD1 (6 bases). The CDR3 has 16 amino acids. Trimming stripped 1 base from V and 4 bases from J, with 13 bases between. Looked up from germline, CDR1 is SGHNT and CDR2 is YENEEA. This CDR3 is CASSLGARGGTGELFF. For the CDR3, the DNA is TGTGCCAGCAGCTTAGGGGCCAGGGGTGGCACCGGGGAGCTGTTTTTT.

This clone appeared once. This chain connects TRBV5-1 to TRBJ1-2; the D is unclear. Trimming pared 4 bases from V and 5 bases from J, leaving 12 bases between. The CDR3 consists of 13 residues. CDR1 is SGHRS, CDR2 YFSETQ, per germline. The CDR3 here is CASSQEATYGYTF. The CDR3 DNA reads TGCGCCAGCAGCCAGGAAGCAACTTATGGCTACACCTTC.

V usage is TRBV6-1 and J usage is TRBJ2-2; tentatively, D is TRBD2 (5 bases). CDR1 and CDR2 (germline): MNHNS, SASEGT. Between the trimmed V and J ends, which lost 7 bases and 3 bases, there was a span of 9 bases. This CDR3 has 13 amino acids. CDR3 amino acids: CASIGIYTGELFF. The DNA for the CDR3 is TGTGCCAGCATCGGGATTTACACCGGGGAGCTGTTTTTT.

The gene calls are TRBV21-1 and TRBJ1-1. TRBV21-1 is a recognized pseudogene. CDR3 length: 15 residues. CDR3: CASSPRQGGNTEAFF. As DNA, the CDR3 is TGTGCCAGCAGCCCGAGGCAGGGAGGGAACACTGAAGCTTTCTTT.

This clone was picked up a small number of times. The CDR3 spells CASSLARRGGTDTQYF. CDR3 DNA: TGCGCCAGCAGCTTGGCCCGGCGGGGGGGCACAGATACGCAGTATTTT. The chain is built from TRBV5-1 and TRBJ2-3; 8 positions agree with TRBD2. After removal of 0 bases from V and 1 base from J, the junction contained 4 bases not matched to a gene. The CDR3 contains 16 residues. Germline-derived CDR1 and CDR2 are SGHRS and YFSETQ.

The chain couples TRBV11-1 to TRBJ2-7, with D possibly TRBD1 on 5 matching bases. The germline V gene encodes CDR1 SGHAT and CDR2 FQDESV (reference sequence). The CDR3 consists of 12 residues. Between the trimmed V and J ends, which lost 6 bases and 5 bases, there was a span of 11 bases. The CDR3 nucleotides read TGTGCCAGCAGTCCCCAGGGCAACGAGCAGTACTTC. Translating gives CASSPQGNEQYF. Filled out from reference TRBV11-1 and TRBJ2-7, the complete variable domain reads EAEVAQSPRYKITEKSQAVAFWCDPISGHATLYWYRQILGQGPELLVQFQDESVVDDSQLPKDRFSAERLKGVDSTLKIQPAELGDSAMYLCASSPQGNEQYFGPGTRLTVT.

The V and J genes are TRBV4-1 and TRBJ2-3, with D unresolved. Germline V gene lookup returns CDR1 MGHRA and CDR2 YSYEKL. There are 14 residues in the CDR3. V was clipped by 2 bases and J by 2 bases, with 8 bases between them. CDR3 in DNA: TGCGCCAGCAGCCAAATCACAGCCACAGATACGCAGTATTTT. This encodes CASSQITATDTQYF.

The V call is TRBV5-8, the J call TRBJ1-2; 7 bases are shared with TRBD1. The V gene end was trimmed by 2 bases and the J gene end by 4 bases; junction bases not matched to a gene: 5. CDR1 is SGHTS, CDR2 YDEGEE, per germline. The CDR3 loop spans 14 amino acids. DNA of the CDR3: TGTGCCAGCAGCTTCCCAGGGGGGCCCTATGGCTACACCTTC. The encoded protein is CASSFPGGPYGYTF.

This clone has a handful of counts. The J gene is TRBJ2-7, the V gene TRBV2; maybe TRBD2 (5 bases). CDR1 is SNHLY and CDR2 is FYNNEI in the germline V gene. The CDR3 sequence is 13 residues long. V was clipped by 5 bases and J by 6 bases, with 14 bases between them. In DNA, the CDR3 is TGTGCCAGCAGTCGGGCAAGGGAGAGCGAGCAGTACTTC. Its protein product is CASSRARESEQYF.

A few counts support this clone. This rearrangement joins TRBV5-1 to TRBJ2-5, with D possibly being TRBD1 (7 bases). Trimming removed 4 bases at V and 4 bases at J, with 20 bases between. From germline, CDR1 is SGHRS and CDR2 YFSETQ. The CDR3 runs to 16 residues. The chain's CDR3 is CASSPNNRGGRETQYF. The CDR3 nucleotides read TGCGCCAGCAGCCCGAACAACAGGGGAGGTCGAGAGACCCAGTACTTC.